This passage covers 5 T cell receptor beta chains from one sample sequenced in a study of blood T cells in healthy people across ages. A second PCR of about 6 to 12 cycles used a sample-barcoded 5' primer and a J-beta primer mix. TCRdb re-called the 5' RACE reads with MiXCR, one entry per CDR3 protein. This table has 1.5 million to 2 million distinct CDR3 sequences, 28% appearing once. The sequenced sample was blood. The receptors here all came from a woman in her 30s in good health.

Of note for this clonotype: The germline gene is not matched at one end of the junction; a read error may be the cause. In DNA form, the CDR3 reads TGTGCCGGCAGCTTCGGGGGCAAGTACGAGCAGTACTTC. It encodes CAGSFGGKYEQYF. This chain uses TRBV7-9 with TRBJ2-7; the D call may be TRBD1 or TRBD2 (6 bases each). Germline CDR1 reads SEHNR; CDR2 reads FQNEAQ (reference sequence). This CDR3 is 13 amino acids long.

This clonotype was counted many times. V gene TRBV20-1 combines with J gene TRBJ2-7, with TRBD2 identical over 11 bases. CDR3 length: 16 residues. The ends lost 1 base at V and 2 bases at J; junction bases unmatched: 7. The germline V gene encodes CDR1 DFQATT and CDR2 SNEGSKA (reference sequence). The CDR3 loop is CSARGVPSGRTYEQYF. In DNA form, the CDR3 reads TGCAGTGCTAGAGGGGTCCCTAGCGGGAGGACCTACGAGCAGTACTTC.

V usage is TRBV20-1 and J usage is TRBJ2-1; 12 bases match TRBD2. Germline V gene sequence: CDR1 DFQATT, CDR2 SNEGSKA (reference sequence). V was pared by 3 bases and J by 6 bases, with 6 bases of the junction left unmatched. The CDR3 totals 15 residues. The CDR3 nucleotides are TGCAGTGCTAGTCCCGGGACTAGCGGGCTCAATGAGCAGTTCTTC. Translated, it gives CSASPGTSGLNEQFF.

Worth noting for this clonotype: The junction shows a germline mismatch at one end, possibly a read error. V usage is TRBV10-3 and J usage is TRBJ2-5; 8 bases are a match to TRBD2. CDR1 is ENHRY and CDR2 is SYGVKD in the germline V gene. The CDR3 totals 14 residues. CDR3 in amino acids: CAIGEGLGEETRYF. CDR3 bases: TGTGCCATCGGTGAGGGACTAGGGGAAGAGACCCGGTACTTC.

CDR3 DNA: TGCGCCAGCAGCTACCCCCGGGACTCTAGCACAGATACGCAGTATTTT. It yields the protein CASSYPRDSSTDTQYF. The rearrangement joins TRBV5-1 to TRBJ2-3; weak D call: TRBD2 (6 bases). This CDR3 has 16 residues. V was pared by 3 bases and J by 0 bases, with 14 bases between. Per germline, CDR1 SGHRS and CDR2 YFSETQ.